The 7 T cell receptor beta chains in this list originate from one sample, sequenced in a study of cytomegalovirus exposure and HLA in healthy donors. The PCR contained 60 Vbeta and 13 Jbeta primers. Using immunoSEQ multiplex PCR, the repertoire was profiled, and TCRdb retains in-frame clones only, with some absent. In the table there are roughly 200,000 clones, approximately 86% of which are singletons. Input material: PBMCs. These receptors came from a woman in her 30s in good health and CMV-seronegative.

This clone was seen only a few times. The chain couples TRBV2 to TRBJ2-7, with unresolved D. Trimming left V 2 bases short and J 1 base short, with 12 bases between. CDR3 length: 15 amino acids. CDR1 and CDR2 from the germline V gene are SNHLY and FYNNEI. The DNA for the CDR3 is TGTGCCAGCAGTGAACATTGGGCTTCGTCCTACGAGCAGTACTTC. It codes for CASSEHWASSYEQYF.

The chain links TRBV7-2 to TRBJ2-3; tentative D call: TRBD1 (6 bases). Germline V gene data show CDR1 as SGHTA and CDR2 as FQGNSA. V was clipped by 0 bases and J by 6 bases, with 16 bases between them. The CDR3 has 16 residues. The CDR3 sequence is CASSLAGGSGYDTQYF. The CDR3 region has the DNA TGTGCCAGCAGCTTAGCAGGGGGTTCGGGGTATGATACGCAGTATTTT.

The chain carries TRBV11-2 and TRBJ2-7, with TRBD2 matching 15 bases. CDR1 is SGHAT, CDR2 FQNNGV, per germline. Germline trimming cut 6 bases from V and 9 bases from J; bases unmatched to any gene: 9. The CDR3 contains 15 residues. DNA of the CDR3: TGTGCCAGCAGTCTACGGACTAGCGGGAGGGCCCCGCAGTACTTC. This sequence encodes CASSLRTSGRAPQYF.

This clone occurred once. The chain joins TRBV28 to TRBJ2-3; TRBD2 agrees at 9 bases. The J segment lost 8 bases and the V segment lost 3 bases, leaving 15 bases of the junction unmatched. The germline V gene encodes CDR1 MDHEN and CDR2 SYDVKM. This CDR3 spans 17 amino acids. CDR3 bases: TGTGCCAGCAGTTTTCAGGGACTAGCTTTTCGGGGTCCTACGCAGTATTTT. Amino acid sequence: CASSFQGLAFRGPTQYF.

The J gene is TRBJ1-4, the V gene TRBV2, with 9 bases matching TRBD1. This CDR3 has 15 residues. CDR1 and CDR2 (germline): SNHLY, FYNNEI. The J segment lost 7 bases and the V segment lost 5 bases, leaving 8 bases of the junction unmatched. The CDR3, as DNA: TGTGCCAGCAGTCCTGGGACAGGGATGGGTGAAAAACTGTTTTTT. This gives the protein CASSPGTGMGEKLFF.

The V gene is TRBV5-1, the J gene TRBJ1-5; unclear D gene. V lost 0 bases, J lost 9 bases, and 4 bases lay in between. The germline gives CDR1 SGHRS, CDR2 YFSETQ. The CDR3 loop spans 11 amino acids. The CDR3 region has the DNA TGCGCCAGCAGCTTGGGCGGGCCCCAGCATTTT. Amino acid sequence: CASSLGGPQHF. Filled out from reference TRBV5-1 and TRBJ1-5, the complete variable domain reads KAGVTQTPRYLIKTRGQQVTLSCSPISGHRSVSWYQQTPGQGLQFLFEYFSETQRNKGNFPGRFSGRQFSNSRSEMNVSTLELGDSALYLCASSLGGPQHFGDGTRLSIL.

J is TRBJ2-2 and V is TRBV10-2; tentatively, D is TRBD2 (6 bases). V was trimmed by 7 bases and J by 4 bases, leaving 16 bases between them. CDR1 is WSHSY and CDR2 is SAAADI in the germline V gene. CDR3 length: 15 residues. The CDR3 sequence is CASTLTRGSTGELFF. The CDR3 nucleotides are TGCGCCAGCACTCTGACTAGAGGTAGCACCGGGGAGCTGTTTTTT.